Below, 5 T cell receptor beta chains from the same sample are listed, as sequenced in a study of blood T cells in healthy people across ages. Primed by a sample-barcoded 5' primer and a J-beta primer mix, a second PCR proceeded for about 6 to 12 cycles. From the 5' RACE reads, TCRdb called clonotypes with MiXCR, one entry per CDR3 protein. This table has over 700,000 distinct CDR3 sequences, approximately 25% appearing once. These sequences were also reported in another study, on T cells of mothers and their children.

The sequencing sample was made of blood. The receptors were gathered from a boy between 10 and 17 years old in good health.

This clonotype was seen just once. This chain uses TRBV10-3 with TRBJ2-7; no definite D call. CDR1 is ENHRY and CDR2 is SYGVKD in the germline V gene. The CDR3 extends over 14 amino acids. V was pared by 3 bases and J by 2 bases, with 11 bases between. Here the CDR3 DNA reads TGTGCCATCAGTGACCCGGAGCCCGCCTACGAGCAGTACTTC. Amino acids: CAISDPEPAYEQYF.

This clonotype was counted only a few times. The chain links TRBV28 to TRBJ1-3; unclear D gene. Between the trimmed V and J ends, which lost 5 bases and 0 bases, there was a span of 17 bases. Germline V gene sequence: CDR1 MDHEN, CDR2 SYDVKM. The CDR3 sequence is 17 residues long. CDR3 coding DNA: TGTGCCAGCAGTATTCCTGACGGTTTCGGCTCTGGAAACACCATATATTTT. Amino acids: CASSIPDGFGSGNTIYF.

The chain combines TRBV20-1 with TRBJ2-5; 7 bases agree with TRBD2. This CDR3 is 15 amino acids long. Germline V gene sequence: CDR1 DFQATT, CDR2 SNEGSKA (reference sequence). With V trimmed by 5 bases and J by 1 base, 10 bases remained unmatched. CDR3 bases: TGCAGTGCTGCTACTAGCGTTTTGGGCCAAGAGACCCAGTACTTC. Its translation: CSAATSVLGQETQYF.

The chain links TRBV29-1 to TRBJ1-5, with D hard to call. Germline values: CDR1 SQVTM, CDR2 ANQGSEA. The CDR3 loop spans 12 amino acids. The V end lost 4 bases, the J end lost 4 bases, and 8 bases lay between the germline ends. The CDR3 sequence is CSVGELNQPQHF. The DNA of the CDR3 is TGCAGCGTTGGGGAGCTAAATCAGCCCCAGCATTTT.

There are a few counts of this clonotype. The V and J genes are TRBV20-1 and TRBJ2-5, with 9 bases lining up with TRBD1. The J call may be incorrect, as the DNA end agrees better with TRBJ2-7. This CDR3 is 15 amino acids long. Germline V gene sequence: CDR1 DFQATT, CDR2 SNEGSKA (reference sequence). The CDR3 DNA is TGCAGTGCGGGGGAGTCCGGGACAGGGTCCTACGAGCAGTACTTC. It yields the protein CSAGESGTGSYEQYF.